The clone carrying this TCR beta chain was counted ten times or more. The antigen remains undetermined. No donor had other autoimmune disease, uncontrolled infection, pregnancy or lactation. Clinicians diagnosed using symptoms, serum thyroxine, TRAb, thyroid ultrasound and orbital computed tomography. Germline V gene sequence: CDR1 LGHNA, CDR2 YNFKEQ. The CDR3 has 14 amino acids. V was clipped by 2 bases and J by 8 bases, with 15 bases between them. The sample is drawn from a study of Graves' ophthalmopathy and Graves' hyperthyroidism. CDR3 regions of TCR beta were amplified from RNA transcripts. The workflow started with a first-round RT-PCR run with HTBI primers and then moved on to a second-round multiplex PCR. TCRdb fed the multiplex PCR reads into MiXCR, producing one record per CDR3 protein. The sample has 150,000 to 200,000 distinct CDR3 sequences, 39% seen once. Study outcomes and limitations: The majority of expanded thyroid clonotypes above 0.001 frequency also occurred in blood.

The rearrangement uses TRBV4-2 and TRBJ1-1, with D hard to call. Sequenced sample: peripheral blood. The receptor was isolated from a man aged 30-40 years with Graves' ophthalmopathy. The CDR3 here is CASSQYSLTVEAFF. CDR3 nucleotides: TGTGCCAGCAGCCAATATTCTCTCACAGTCGAAGCTTTCTTT.